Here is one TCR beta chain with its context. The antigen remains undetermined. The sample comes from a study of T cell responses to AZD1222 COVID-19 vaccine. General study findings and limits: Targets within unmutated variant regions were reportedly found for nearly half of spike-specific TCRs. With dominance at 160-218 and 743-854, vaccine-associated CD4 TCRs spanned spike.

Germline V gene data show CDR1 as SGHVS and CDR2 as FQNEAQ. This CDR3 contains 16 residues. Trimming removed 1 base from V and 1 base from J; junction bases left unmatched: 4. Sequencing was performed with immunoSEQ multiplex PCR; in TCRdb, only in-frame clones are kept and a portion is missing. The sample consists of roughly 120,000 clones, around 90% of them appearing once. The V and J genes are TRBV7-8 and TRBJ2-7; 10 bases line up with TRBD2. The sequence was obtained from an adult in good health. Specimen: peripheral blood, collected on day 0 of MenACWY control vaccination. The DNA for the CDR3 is TGTGCCAGCAGCTTAGGGTTTAGCGGGGGGTCCTACGAGCAGTACTTC. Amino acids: CASSLGFSGGSYEQYF. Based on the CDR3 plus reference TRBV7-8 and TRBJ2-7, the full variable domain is GAGVSQSPRYKVAKRGQDVALRCDPISGHVSLFWYQQALGQGPEFLTYFQNEAQLDKSGLPSDRFFAERPEGSVSTLKIQRTQQEDSAVYLCASSLGFSGGSYEQYFGPGTRLTVT.